Each of the 22 T cell receptor beta chains below was sequenced from the same sample in a study of blood T cell repertoires in COVID-19. TCRdb's copy holds only in-frame clones and misses some; the assay was immunoSEQ multiplex PCR. Of around 460,000 clones listed, around 90% are singletons. Input material: peripheral blood. Receptors were obtained from a man aged 18 to 35 with COVID-19, enrolled during active disease.

The genes are TRBV7-9 and TRBJ2-5, with no clear D. Germline CDR1 is SEHNR and CDR2 is FQNEAQ (reference sequence). This CDR3 is 11 amino acids long. The V and J ends lost 5 bases and 10 bases respectively, with 11 bases between them. Written as DNA, the CDR3 is TGTGCCAGCAGCCCTAGTATGGTCCAGTACTTC. Its protein is CASSPSMVQYF.

J is TRBJ1-1 and V is TRBV10-2, with 7 nucleotides matching TRBD1. The CDR3 consists of 16 residues. Germline trimming cut 6 bases from V and 0 bases from J; bases unmatched to any gene: 10. Germline V CDR1 and CDR2: WSHSY, SAAADI. As DNA, the CDR3 is TGCGCCAGCAGCCGTGGGACAGCCACGATGAACACTGAAGCTTTCTTT. This gives the protein CASSRGTATMNTEAFF.

The chain combines TRBV7-7 with TRBJ2-3, with 9 nucleotides matching TRBD1. The V gene's germline CDR1 is SSHAT and CDR2 FNYEAQ (reference sequence). This CDR3 has 14 amino acids. V lost 5 bases, J lost 5 bases, and 5 bases stayed unmatched. The CDR3 DNA follows: TGTGCCAGCAGCCAACAGGGGGCGGGAGATACGCAGTATTTT. This encodes CASSQQGAGDTQYF.

CDR3 in DNA: TGTGCCTGGAGTCACTCCTATCAGCCCCAGCATTTT. Amino acids: CAWSHSYQPQHF. J is TRBJ1-5 and V is TRBV30; unclear D gene. The germline CDR1 and CDR2 sequences are GTSNPN and SVGIG (reference sequence). The CDR3 runs 12 residues. V gave up 2 bases and J gave up 5 bases, with 7 bases separating them.

The J gene is TRBJ2-2, the V gene TRBV6-5, with TRBD2 matching over 8 bases. The V gene's germline CDR1 is MNHEY and CDR2 SVGAGI. V shed 6 bases and J 5 bases; nucleotides not matched to a gene: 8. This CDR3 is 15 amino acids long. This chain's CDR3 is CASRVSGSRTGELFF. The CDR3 DNA sequence: TGTGCCAGCAGAGTAAGCGGGAGTAGAACCGGGGAGCTGTTTTTT.

This clone came up many times. In the same sample, other DNA sequences code for this CDR3. This chain joins TRBV6-5 and TRBJ1-1; 8 bases match TRBD1. Germline-derived CDR1 and CDR2 are MNHEY and SVGAGI. CDR3 size: 14 residues. The junction had 4 bases not matched to a gene; V was cut back by 6 bases and J by 1 base. CDR3 sequence: CASRAGQGNTEAFF. CDR3 sequence (DNA): TGTGCCAGCAGAGCCGGACAGGGGAACACTGAAGCTTTCTTT.

The V and J genes are TRBV6-6 and TRBJ1-4; D uncertain. The V end lost 4 bases, the J end lost 0 bases, and 9 bases lay between the germline ends. Per the germline V gene, CDR1 is MNHNY and CDR2 is SVGAGI (reference sequence). The CDR3 sequence is 15 residues long. The CDR3 DNA reads TGTGCCAGCAGTTCCGGGAGTCCAACTAATGAAAAACTGTTTTTT. Encoded protein: CASSSGSPTNEKLFF.

The chain combines TRBV2 with TRBJ2-3, with D possibly being TRBD2 (5 bases). The germline V gene has CDR1 SNHLY and CDR2 FYNNEI. Deletions cut 11 bases from V and 2 bases from J, with 17 bases between. The CDR3 contains 14 residues. In DNA form, the CDR3 reads TGTGCCCACAGCGGAATGTCGTTCACAGATACGCAGTATTTT. Protein: CAHSGMSFTDTQYF.

The rearrangement links TRBV6-2 or TRBV6-3 to TRBJ2-5; a possible D gene is TRBD2 (5 bases). The germline gives CDR1 MNHEY, CDR2 SVGEGT. V shed 3 bases and J shed 4 bases, with 9 bases lying between them. This CDR3 comprises 13 residues. The CDR3 loop is CASSYVGVETQYF. As DNA, the CDR3 is TGTGCCAGCAGTTATGTGGGAGTAGAGACCCAGTACTTC.

This chain uses TRBV28 with TRBJ1-2, with D hard to call. The CDR3 spans 13 residues. Per the germline V gene, CDR1 is MDHEN and CDR2 is SYDVKM. V was clipped by 7 bases and J by 8 bases, with 17 bases between them. This CDR3 is CASTFNGNPGYTF. The CDR3, as DNA: TGTGCCAGCACCTTTAACGGTAATCCAGGCTACACCTTC.

CDR3 sequence (DNA): TGCGCCAGCAGCTTGGTCCCCACAGGCGCTAACACCGGGGAGCTGTTTTTT. As protein: CASSLVPTGANTGELFF. The chain carries TRBV5-1 and TRBJ2-2; D may be TRBD1 (5 bases). In germline, CDR1 is SGHRS, CDR2 YFSETQ. Trimming removed 0 bases at V and 2 bases at J, with 14 bases between. The CDR3 is 17 amino acids.

The rearrangement uses TRBV6-1 and TRBJ1-2; D call uncertain. Germline values: CDR1 MNHNS, CDR2 SASEGT. The CDR3 spans 11 residues. V was shortened by 2 bases and J by 7 bases, with 5 bases between the two germline ends. In DNA, the CDR3 is TGTGCCAGCAGTGAATCAGTTGGCTACACCTTC. Its protein is CASSESVGYTF.

V and J are TRBV18 and TRBJ2-7; D is perhaps TRBD2 (5 bases). The CDR3 is made up of 15 amino acids. Germline lookup yields CDR1 KGHSH and CDR2 LQKENI. V lost 2 bases, J lost 5 bases, and 16 bases lay in between. The CDR3, as DNA: TGTGCCAGCTCACCAAAGACGGGAATACTTGACGAGCAGTACTTC. This translates into CASSPKTGILDEQYF. Variable domain in full (rest from reference TRBV18 and TRBJ2-7): NAGVMQNPRHLVRRRGQEARLRCSPMKGHSHVYWYRQLPEEGLKFMVYLQKENIIDESGMPKERFSAEFPKEGPSILRIQQVVRGDSAAYFCASSPKTGILDEQYFGPGTRLTVT.

V and J are TRBV10-3 and TRBJ1-5; 8 bases are shared with TRBD1. Germline assignment: CDR1 ENHRY and CDR2 SYGVKD. Germline trimming cut 2 bases from V and 1 base from J; bases unmatched to any gene: 10. The CDR3 loop spans 18 amino acids. The CDR3 here is CAISEKFGGQGSNQPQHF. The CDR3 region has the DNA TGTGCCATCAGTGAGAAGTTTGGAGGACAGGGAAGCAATCAGCCCCAGCATTTT.

This chain uses TRBV9 with TRBJ2-1; TRBD1 matches 10 bases. The CDR3 spans 15 residues. The J segment lost 2 bases and the V segment lost 4 bases, leaving 3 bases of the junction unmatched. Germline CDR1 SGDLS, CDR2 YYNGEE. The CDR3 bases are TGTGCCAGCAGCAAGACAGGGGGCGCCTACAATGAGCAGTTCTTC. Its protein product is CASSKTGGAYNEQFF.

This clone was seen once. V gene TRBV18 combines with J gene TRBJ1-2, with TRBD1 matching over 7 bases. Germline V CDR1 and CDR2: KGHSH, LQKENI. The V and J ends lost 0 bases and 8 bases, in that order; junction bases with no gene match: 3. The CDR3 runs 13 residues. The CDR3 DNA follows: TGTGCCAGCTCACCACCGACAGGGTCCGGCTACACCTTC. It codes for CASSPPTGSGYTF. The full variable domain, with the rest looked up from reference TRBV18 and TRBJ1-2, is NAGVMQNPRHLVRRRGQEARLRCSPMKGHSHVYWYRQLPEEGLKFMVYLQKENIIDESGMPKERFSAEFPKEGPSILRIQQVVRGDSAAYFCASSPPTGSGYTFGSGTRLTVV.

The rearrangement uses TRBV3-1 (or the pseudogene TRBV3-2) and TRBJ2-3, with 8 bases matching TRBD1. The junction had 2 bases not matched to a gene; V was cut back by 0 bases and J by 3 bases. The germline V gene has CDR1 LGHDT and CDR2 YNNKEL (reference sequence). The CDR3 spans 15 residues. The CDR3 region is CASSQEYRGTDTQYF. The CDR3 DNA sequence: TGTGCCAGCAGCCAAGAGTACAGGGGGACAGATACGCAGTATTTT.

The chain is built from TRBV5-1 and TRBJ1-2; 7 bases agree with TRBD1. Germline V lookup: CDR1 SGHRS, CDR2 YFSETQ. Trimming cost V 2 bases and J 3 bases; bases outside gene matches: 4. The CDR3 is 14 amino acids. CDR3 sequence (DNA): TGCGCCAGCAGCTTAGGGGGCGGATACTATGGCTACACCTTC. Translating gives CASSLGGGYYGYTF.

The V call is TRBV9, the J call TRBJ1-2; a weak D match, TRBD1 (6 bases). The V end lost 3 bases, the J end lost 8 bases, and 20 bases lay between the germline ends. Per germline, CDR1 SGDLS and CDR2 YYNGEE. CDR3 length: 15 amino acids. The chain's CDR3 is CASSGELTGPGGYTF. In nucleotides, the CDR3 is TGTGCCAGCAGCGGGGAACTAACAGGGCCGGGCGGCTACACCTTC.

The chain joins TRBV18 to TRBJ2-7, with D tentatively TRBD1 (6 bases). This CDR3 contains 14 residues. From germline, CDR1 is KGHSH and CDR2 LQKENI. V lost 2 bases and J 6 bases, leaving 14 bases between the germline ends. The CDR3 sequence: CASSPVQGRGEQYF. The CDR3 nucleotides are TGTGCCAGCTCACCAGTGCAGGGGCGAGGCGAGCAGTACTTC.

V gene TRBV2 combines with J gene TRBJ2-7, with a tentative D call TRBD2 (5 bases). The CDR3 loop spans 13 amino acids. Germline CDR1 SNHLY, CDR2 FYNNEI. V lost 8 bases, J lost 2 bases, and 13 bases lay in between. CDR3 sequence (DNA): TGTGCCAGCGAGGGTACACCTCCCTACGAGCAGTACTTC. It specifies CASEGTPPYEQYF.

Of note for this clone: The germline gene is not matched at one end of the junction; a read error may be the cause. The gene calls are TRBV3-1 (or the pseudogene TRBV3-2) and TRBJ1-2; TRBD1 matches 8 bases. Germline V gene data show CDR1 as LGHDT and CDR2 as YNNKEL (reference sequence). The CDR3 loop spans 14 amino acids. In DNA form, the CDR3 reads TGTGCCAGCAGCCAAGGGACAGGGTCGGATTTAAGAATCTTC. Protein sequence: CASSQGTGSDLRIF.